Each of the 12 T cell receptor beta chains below was sequenced from the same sample in a study of blood T cell repertoires in COVID-19. The protocol was immunoSEQ multiplex PCR, while the TCRdb copy is restricted to in-frame clones and leaves out a portion. The data show about 310,000 clones, with around 89% seen just once and around 0.96% held by the top ten. The source material was peripheral blood. Receptor source: a woman between 40 and 50 years old with COVID-19, enrolled during active disease.

The chain carries TRBV19 and TRBJ2-1, with TRBD2 matching 8 bases. Unmatched junction bases numbered 9, after V lost 3 bases and J lost 8 bases. Germline values: CDR1 LNHDA, CDR2 SQIVND (reference sequence). This CDR3 has 15 amino acids. This CDR3 reads CASSIAGGGLYEQFF. CDR3 nucleotide sequence: TGTGCCAGTAGTATTGCGGGGGGCGGGCTATATGAGCAGTTCTTC.

V is TRBV6-5 and J is TRBJ1-4; 9 bases match TRBD1. CDR1 and CDR2 (germline): MNHEY, SVGAGI. This CDR3 is built from 15 residues. V shed 6 bases, J shed 6 bases, and the junction held 8 bases outside the gene matches. As DNA, the CDR3 is TGTGCCAGCAGCCCCTGGGACAGGGAGGATGAAAAACTGTTTTTT. Its translation is CASSPWDREDEKLFF.

This clone showed up just once. The chain has TRBV5-1 and TRBJ2-1, with 9 bases aligning to TRBD2. The CDR3 spans 15 residues. Looked up from germline, CDR1 is SGHRS and CDR2 is YFSETQ. The ends lost 6 bases at V and 2 bases at J; junction bases unmatched: 6. The CDR3 region has the DNA TGCGCCAGCACCTTAGCGGGAGACCCCTACAATGAGCAGTTCTTC. The encoded protein is CASTLAGDPYNEQFF.

This clone has a single count. This chain connects TRBV6-5 to TRBJ2-3, with a possible D match to TRBD1 (5 bases). The V end lost 6 bases, the J end lost 7 bases, and 17 bases lay between the germline ends. Germline CDR1 is MNHEY and CDR2 is SVGAGI. CDR3 length equals 14 residues. CDR3 loop: CASSPPGGANTQYF. CDR3 coding DNA: TGTGCCAGCAGCCCCCCCGGTGGGGCAAATACGCAGTATTTT.

The gene calls are TRBV28 and TRBJ1-4, with D tentatively TRBD1 (5 bases). Germline V gives CDR1 MDHEN, CDR2 SYDVKM. V was clipped by 1 base and J by 8 bases, with 20 bases between them. The CDR3 extends over 17 amino acids. DNA of the CDR3: TGTGCCAGCAGTTTATATTCCCAGGGCCCCTGGCGGGAAAAACTGTTTTTT. This gives the protein CASSLYSQGPWREKLFF.

The V call is TRBV18, the J call TRBJ1-4; perhaps TRBD1 as D (5 bases). Germline values: CDR1 KGHSH, CDR2 LQKENI. CDR3 length: 13 residues. The V and J ends lost 2 bases and 7 bases respectively, with 8 bases between them. Here the CDR3 DNA reads TGTGCCAGCTCACCAGCGGGGGGTGAAAAACTGTTTTTT. Its protein product is CASSPAGGEKLFF.

The chain links TRBV10-3 to TRBJ1-2; D not certain. Germline CDR1 reads ENHRY; CDR2 reads SYGVKD. V was pared by 3 bases and J by 2 bases, with 7 bases between. The CDR3 loop spans 13 amino acids. The CDR3 sequence: CAISEQNNYGYTF. CDR3 nucleotide sequence: TGTGCCATCAGTGAACAGAACAACTATGGCTACACCTTC.

This clone was seen just once. V gene TRBV7-3 combines with J gene TRBJ1-6, with D possibly being TRBD1 (5 bases). This CDR3 has 15 amino acids. Germline loops: CDR1 SGHTA, CDR2 FQGTGA. The V end was cut by 2 bases, the J end by 7 bases, with 12 bases between. The CDR3 DNA is TGTGCCAGCAGCTTAGAAGCAGGGTCAAATTCACCCCTCCACTTT. Residues: CASSLEAGSNSPLHF.

The chain carries TRBV30 and TRBJ1-2; D is possibly TRBD1 (5 bases). CDR3 length equals 14 residues. With 0 bases removed from V and 8 bases from J, the gap between germline ends came to 16 bases. Germline V gene data show CDR1 as GTSNPN and CDR2 as SVGIG (reference sequence). The CDR3 loop reads CAWSVETGLLGYTF. The CDR3 DNA is TGTGCCTGGAGTGTAGAAACAGGTCTATTAGGCTACACCTTC.

The count of this clone is one. The V call is TRBV7-2, the J call TRBJ1-3; D perhaps matches TRBD1 (6 bases). V lost 0 bases to trimming and J lost 1 base, with 10 bases between them. The CDR3 has 16 amino acids. From germline, CDR1 is SGHTA and CDR2 FQGNSA. CDR3: CASSLAPGTSGNTIYF. CDR3 DNA sequence: TGTGCCAGCAGCTTAGCGCCAGGGACATCTGGAAACACCATATATTTT. The full variable domain, with the rest looked up from reference TRBV7-2 and TRBJ1-3, is GAGVSQSPSNKVTEKGKDVELRCDPISGHTALYWYRQSLGQGLEFLIYFQGNSAPDKSGLPSDRFSAERTGGSVSTLTIQRTQQEDSAVYLCASSLAPGTSGNTIYFGEGSWLTVV.

This chain joins TRBV7-6 and TRBJ2-2; D is perhaps TRBD2 (5 bases). The germline gives CDR1 SGHVS, CDR2 FNYEAQ. Trimming left V 2 bases short and J 1 base short, with 11 bases between. The CDR3 loop spans 16 amino acids. The CDR3 here is CASSLLGSWNTGELFF. The CDR3 bases are TGTGCCAGCAGCTTACTGGGGAGTTGGAACACCGGGGAGCTGTTTTTT.

The genes are TRBV19 and TRBJ2-1, with 16 positions matching TRBD2. V shed 5 bases, J shed 0 bases, and the junction held 4 bases outside the gene matches. The CDR3 contains 18 residues. CDR1 is LNHDA and CDR2 is SQIVND in the germline V gene (reference sequence). This chain's CDR3 is CASSLGLAGGTSYNEQFF. CDR3 in DNA: TGTGCCAGTAGTCTGGGACTAGCGGGGGGGACCTCCTACAATGAGCAGTTCTTC.